Below are 25 T cell receptor beta chains sequenced from a single sample in a study of monozygotic twins with inflammatory bowel disease. TCRdb derives one entry per CDR3 protein from the 5' RACE reads, leaving out DNA. This sample's table has about 160,000 distinct CDR3 sequences. Sequencing input: blood. The receptor source for this set is a human donor with ulcerative colitis or Crohn's disease, or a healthy co-twin of an affected twin (not recorded which).

V gene TRBV24-1 combines with J gene TRBJ2-1; the TCRdb call, TRBD1, lacks DNA for checking. Germline CDR1 reads KGHDR; CDR2 reads SFDVKD. The CDR3 loop spans 14 amino acids. This CDR3 reads CATSDAPATNEQFF.

The rearrangement links TRBV9 to TRBJ1-6; TCRdb's D call, TRBD1, is unchecked because there is no DNA. The CDR3 runs 16 residues. Germline-derived CDR1 and CDR2 are SGDLS and YYNGEE. The CDR3 reads CASSVVPGGTGSPLHF. The variable domain in full, with the rest retrieved from reference TRBV9 and TRBJ1-6, is DSGVTQTPKHLITATGQRVTLRCSPRSGDLSVYWYQQSLDQGLQFLIQYYNGEERAKGNILERFSAQQFPDLHSELNLSSLELGDSALYFCASSVVPGGTGSPLHFGNGTRLTVT.

The V gene is TRBV7-2, the J gene TRBJ1-6; TCRdb's assignment of TRBD1 cannot be checked, as there is no DNA. CDR3 length: 16 residues. Germline values: CDR1 SGHTA, CDR2 FQGNSA. The CDR3 reads CASTSGGRAYNSPLHF.

J is TRBJ2-3 and V is TRBV20-1; TCRdb indicates TRBD2, and absent DNA this call remains unverified. The CDR3 sequence is 15 residues long. Germline values: CDR1 DFQATT, CDR2 SNEGSKA (reference sequence). This CDR3 reads CSASRTGTSTDTQYF.

This chain uses TRBV27 with TRBJ1-5. Germline V gives CDR1 MNHEY, CDR2 SMNVEV (reference sequence). The CDR3 runs 13 residues. CDR3 amino acids: CASSLRPNQPQHF.

The V and J genes are TRBV3-1 and TRBJ2-7; the D call from TCRdb, TRBD2, cannot be confirmed without DNA. This CDR3 contains 14 residues. Germline CDR1 LGHDT, CDR2 YNNKEL (reference sequence). CDR3 sequence reads: CASSQGTTSYEQYF.

This chain links TRBV7-2 with TRBJ2-1; no DNA is available, so the TRBD2 call from TCRdb remains unchecked. CDR1 and CDR2 from the germline V gene are SGHTA and FQGNSA. The CDR3 length is 16 residues. The CDR3 region is CASSSLKRETYNEQFF.

This chain joins TRBV4-1 and TRBJ2-7; TCRdb's assignment of TRBD1 cannot be checked, as there is no DNA. CDR3 length: 14 amino acids. CDR1 is MGHRA and CDR2 is YSYEKL in the germline V gene. The CDR3 reads CASSQSTGPYEQYF.

The chain carries TRBV5-1 and TRBJ2-7; the TRBD1 assignment by TCRdb is unverifiable without DNA. CDR3 length: 16 amino acids. Germline V gene lookup returns CDR1 SGHRS and CDR2 YFSETQ. This chain's CDR3 is CASSSLRGTGPYEQYF.

This rearrangement joins TRBV5-4 to TRBJ2-3; TCRdb gives TRBD2 as the D gene, but with no DNA this cannot be confirmed. Germline V gene lookup returns CDR1 SGHNT and CDR2 YYREEE (reference sequence). There are 14 residues in the CDR3. The CDR3 spells CASRPSGSSDTQYF. Based on the CDR3 plus reference TRBV5-4 and TRBJ2-3, the full variable domain is ETGVTQSPTHLIKTRGQQVTLRCSSQSGHNTVSWYQQALGQGPQFIFQYYREEENGRGNFPPRFSGLQFPNYSSELNVNALELDDSALYLCASRPSGSSDTQYFGPGTRLTVL.

This chain uses TRBV20-1 with TRBJ2-5; TCRdb reports TRBD1, a call that lacks DNA to check it against. The CDR3 loop spans 17 amino acids. Germline V gene data show CDR1 as DFQATT and CDR2 as SNEGSKA (reference sequence). CDR3: CSAAGQGFLATQETQYF.

The chain is built from TRBV7-2 and TRBJ2-1; TCRdb selects TRBD2, and the lack of DNA leaves this call unchecked. The CDR3 spans 13 residues. Looked up from germline, CDR1 is SGHTA and CDR2 is FQGNSA. Here the CDR3 reads CASSPRSPDEQFF.

The rearrangement links TRBV7-8 to TRBJ2-1; the D call of TRBD2 rests on TCRdb alone, since no DNA is present to check it. Germline V gene data show CDR1 as SGHVS and CDR2 as FQNEAQ. The CDR3 loop spans 18 amino acids. CDR3 loop: CASSFNSLLAGGDNEQFF.

The chain combines TRBV24-1 with TRBJ1-1. In germline, CDR1 is KGHDR, CDR2 SFDVKD. There are 13 residues in the CDR3. CDR3 loop: CATSVTGNTEAFF.

The chain uses TRBV28 and TRBJ2-1; TCRdb designates TRBD2, a call that cannot be tested without DNA. The CDR3 runs 13 residues. Germline lookup yields CDR1 MDHEN and CDR2 SYDVKM. The CDR3 loop is CASSSLAVYGQFF.

The chain combines TRBV12-3 or TRBV12-4 with TRBJ1-5; TCRdb calls TRBD1, which cannot be checked without DNA. The CDR3 has 14 amino acids. CDR3 sequence reads: CASSSTGSNQPQHF.

The V and J genes are TRBV11-3 and TRBJ1-1. Germline V lookup: CDR1 SGHNT, CDR2 YENEEA. The CDR3 is 13 residues long. The CDR3 protein is CASSLEADTEAFF.

This chain links TRBV18 with TRBJ2-7; TCRdb gives TRBD2 as the D gene, but with no DNA this cannot be confirmed. Germline CDR1 is KGHSH and CDR2 is LQKENI. The length of the CDR3 is 16 residues. The CDR3 sequence is CASSRLAGVQSYEQYF.

The chain uses TRBV5-1 and TRBJ2-5; TCRdb picks TRBD2, but there is no DNA to check that call. Per germline, CDR1 SGHRS and CDR2 YFSETQ. The CDR3 runs to 15 residues. The CDR3 region is CASSLDRLAVETQYF.

The rearrangement joins TRBV24-1 to TRBJ2-5; TCRdb's D call of TRBD1 is untestable without DNA. This CDR3 is 13 amino acids long. CDR1 is KGHDR and CDR2 is SFDVKD in the germline V gene. The CDR3 region is CATSSGGRETQYF.

The J gene is TRBJ1-1, the V gene TRBV6-2 or TRBV6-3. Per the germline V gene, CDR1 is MNHEY and CDR2 is SVGEGT. CDR3 length: 14 amino acids. CDR3 in amino acids: CASSYLGESTEAFF.

CDR3 sequence reads: CASSFGGDRGTDTQYF. This chain connects TRBV7-2 to TRBJ2-3; checking the TCRdb D call of TRBD1 is not possible without DNA. CDR1 and CDR2 (germline): SGHTA, FQGNSA. The CDR3 is 16 residues long.

The chain is built from TRBV9 and TRBJ2-3; TCRdb selects TRBD2, and the lack of DNA leaves this call unchecked. The CDR3 consists of 15 residues. Germline V gives CDR1 SGDLS, CDR2 YYNGEE. The CDR3 sequence: CASSVALGGSVTQYF.

This sequence joins TRBV12-3 or TRBV12-4 and TRBJ2-7; the D call of TRBD1 rests on TCRdb alone, since no DNA is present to check it. The CDR3 has 15 residues. CDR3 sequence: CASSPSQQATYEQYF.

The chain is built from TRBV20-1 and TRBJ2-3. Germline CDR1 DFQATT, CDR2 SNEGSKA (reference sequence). This CDR3 region has 12 residues. The CDR3 loop reads CSASSNTDTQYF.